This entry features one TCR beta chain sequence. The antigen remains unidentified. This sample is part of a study of beta chain features in type 1 diabetes. Study outcomes and limitations: In patients and controls equally, PCR might favor templates that are shorter. People with Type 1 diabetes carried modestly yet significantly shorter TCRB CDR3s in all four CD4+ subsets. Insertion counts at VDJ junctions were lower in type 1 diabetes patients, who also showed more deletions there. Researchers reported that naive, central memory and Treg TCRB repertoires appeared more similar in patients than in healthy donors.

TCRB transcripts that were expressed got sequenced, as all of the isolated RNA had been reverse transcribed. Measured with immunoSEQ multiplex PCR; TCRdb has only the in-frame clones, and not every one. The sample contains roughly 380,000 clones, around a fifth of which appear only once. The CDR3 sequence is 15 residues long. The V gene lost 3 bases and the J gene lost 4 bases, with 15 bases spanning the gap. The V gene's germline CDR1 is LGHNA and CDR2 YSLEER. The V gene is TRBV4-3, the J gene TRBJ1-1; D not resolved. Sequenced sample: naive CD4+ T cells from blood. The receptor was derived from a woman aged 18-35 years in good health. CDR3 sequence: CASSQVQVRGTEAFF. The CDR3 DNA is TGCGCCAGCAGCCAGGTTCAGGTCCGGGGCACTGAAGCTTTCTTT.